The 19 T cell receptor beta chains in this list originate from one sample, sequenced in a study of post-analysis software for immune sequencing data. Findings and limits, study-wide: Four or five TRBV segments (TRBV5-6, TRBV5-1 and TRBV20-1 among them) occurred more frequently in patients than in controls.

The library was made from cDNA and included unique molecular identifiers. MiXCR was run by TCRdb on the PCR reads, yielding one entry per CDR3 protein. This table has 450,000 to 700,000 distinct CDR3 sequences, about 40% appearing once. No cognate antigen is known for these TCRs. What was sequenced was blood. The receptors stem from a girl aged 5 to 17 with multiple sclerosis.

The chain joins TRBV5-1 to TRBJ2-1; D is unresolved. The CDR3 extends over 16 amino acids. With 0 bases removed from V and 1 base from J, the gap between germline ends came to 11 bases. Germline loops: CDR1 SGHRS, CDR2 YFSETQ. This CDR3 is CASSLVGEPSYNEQFF. CDR3 coding DNA: TGCGCCAGCAGCTTGGTCGGAGAGCCGTCCTACAATGAGCAGTTCTTC. The complete variable domain, with remaining parts taken from reference TRBV5-1 and TRBJ2-1, reads KAGVTQTPRYLIKTRGQQVTLSCSPISGHRSVSWYQQTPGQGLQFLFEYFSETQRNKGNFPGRFSGRQFSNSRSEMNVSTLELGDSALYLCASSLVGEPSYNEQFFGPGTRLTVL.

This clonotype has a handful of counts. The chain joins TRBV29-1 to TRBJ1-1; tentative D call: TRBD1 (6 bases). V shed 5 bases and J shed 1 base, with 14 bases lying between them. The V gene's germline CDR1 is SQVTM and CDR2 ANQGSEA. There are 14 residues in the CDR3. CDR3 in DNA: TGCAGCGTTTCGCTCAGGACAGCGAACACTGAAGCTTTCTTT. Translated, it gives CSVSLRTANTEAFF.

The table lists this clonotype with a few counts. The chain is built from TRBV20-1 and TRBJ2-1, with D possibly being TRBD2 (6 bases). The CDR3 is 14 amino acids. The germline CDR1 and CDR2 sequences are DFQATT and SNEGSKA (reference sequence). Deletions cut 2 bases from V and 6 bases from J, with 14 bases between. The CDR3 sequence is CSARRPGESNEQFF. CDR3 nucleotide sequence: TGCAGTGCTAGACGGCCGGGGGAGTCCAATGAGCAGTTCTTC.

The chain has TRBV6-6 and TRBJ1-2; no clear D. Between the trimmed V and J ends, which lost 7 bases and 4 bases, there was a span of 16 bases. The germline CDR1 and CDR2 sequences are MNHNY and SVGAGI (reference sequence). This CDR3 comprises 14 residues. This CDR3 is CASTATSECYGYTF. The CDR3 nucleotides read TGTGCCAGCACCGCGACCTCGGAGTGCTATGGCTACACCTTC.

The table lists this clonotype with a few counts. This chain connects TRBV7-8 to TRBJ2-6; TRBD1 is a possible D gene (6 bases). Germline loops: CDR1 SGHVS, CDR2 FQNEAQ. The CDR3 is 17 amino acids. V was cut by 3 bases and J by 2 bases, with 14 bases left in between. DNA for the CDR3: TGTGCCAGCAGCTTTCGGACAGTCCGCCCTGGGGCCAACGTCCTGACTTTC. Amino acid sequence: CASSFRTVRPGANVLTF.

This clonotype appeared a few times. This chain links TRBV7-9 with TRBJ2-7; no clear D gene. Trimming cost V 11 bases and J 0 bases, with 17 bases left between them. CDR3 length equals 14 residues. Germline CDR1 SEHNR, CDR2 FQNEAQ (reference sequence). The CDR3 loop reads CAAMGSDRSYEQYF. Written as DNA, the CDR3 is TGTGCCGCAATGGGATCGGACCGCTCCTACGAGCAGTACTTC.

This rearrangement joins TRBV7-9 to TRBJ2-1; the D gene is possibly TRBD2 (5 bases). Trimming took 2 bases from V and 0 from J, leaving 8 bases between them. The CDR3 extends over 15 amino acids. The V gene's germline CDR1 is SEHNR and CDR2 FQNEAQ (reference sequence). CDR3 in amino acids: CASSLYGDSYNEQFF. CDR3 sequence (DNA): TGTGCCAGCAGCTTATACGGGGACTCCTACAATGAGCAGTTCTTC.

Details on this clonotype: The junction departs from germline at one end; a sequencing error may be responsible. The chain couples TRBV12-3 or TRBV12-4 to TRBJ2-1, with 9 bases identical to TRBD2. The CDR3 covers 15 residues. The CDR3 DNA sequence: TGTGCCAGCAGCCCGGGACTAGCAGATTACAGTGAGCAGTTCTTC. It encodes CASSPGLADYSEQFF.

This clonotype was observed a few times. The genes are TRBV6-5 and TRBJ2-1; TRBD1 agrees at 7 bases. The germline CDR1 and CDR2 sequences are MNHEY and SVGAGI. V gave up 5 bases and J gave up 6 bases; unmatched junction bases: 10. The CDR3 covers 15 residues. The CDR3, as DNA: TGTGCCAGCAGTCCTCCGGGACAGTTCCTCAATGAGCAGTTCTTC. Its translation is CASSPPGQFLNEQFF.

The chain links TRBV12-3 or TRBV12-4 to TRBJ1-5; D remains ambiguous. Between the trimmed V and J ends, which lost 4 bases and 3 bases, there was a span of 10 bases. The CDR3 runs to 14 residues. The CDR3 region has the DNA TGTGCCAGCAGTTCCTTACAGCTCAATCAGCCCCAGCATTTT. Its translation: CASSSLQLNQPQHF.

To note about this clonotype: This may come from a read error, since a much larger clone is one base off. The V call is TRBV5-5, the J call TRBJ2-1; D may be TRBD1 (6 bases). CDR1 and CDR2 from the germline V gene are SGHKS and YYEKEE (reference sequence). The CDR3 has 17 residues. The CDR3 spells CAGSLAAGAPLYNEQFF. The CDR3 DNA sequence: TGTGCCGGCAGCTTGGCGGCAGGGGCCCCCCTGTACAATGAGCAGTTCTTC.

V and J are TRBV6-5 and TRBJ1-1; D gene uncertain. V lost 0 bases and J lost 1, with 9 bases in between. The CDR3 has 15 amino acids. Germline values: CDR1 MNHEY, CDR2 SVGAGI. The CDR3 spells CASSYSFVTNTEAFF. CDR3 in DNA: TGTGCCAGCAGTTACTCGTTCGTGACGAACACTGAAGCTTTCTTT.

This clonotype was detected only a few times. The chain has TRBV5-1 and TRBJ2-7, with TRBD1 matching 12 bases. Germline V gene lookup returns CDR1 SGHRS and CDR2 YFSETQ. The CDR3 runs to 16 residues. V lost 3 bases, J lost 0 bases, and 4 bases stayed unmatched. The CDR3 DNA reads TGCGCCAGCAGCTGGGGGACAGGGGGCATCTCCTACGAGCAGTACTTC. Its translation: CASSWGTGGISYEQYF.

The V gene is TRBV10-3, the J gene TRBJ1-2; TRBD1 aligns across 7 bases. V lost 4 bases and J lost 5; bases outside the gene matches: 13. This CDR3 comprises 16 residues. The V gene's germline CDR1 is ENHRY and CDR2 SYGVKD. In nucleotides, the CDR3 is TGTGCCATCAGTGGGCCGGAGAAGGGGGCGCGATATGGCTACACCTTC. Protein: CAISGPEKGARYGYTF.

Comments on this clonotype: At one end, the junction sequence differs from germline, possibly due to a read error. CDR3 loop: CASTQLAGGPNEQFF. Written as DNA, the CDR3 is TGCGCCAGCACCCAACTAGCGGGAGGGCCAAATGAGCAGTTCTTC. The rearrangement links TRBV4-1 to TRBJ2-1; the match to TRBD2 covers 13 bases. The CDR3 extends over 15 amino acids. CDR1 and CDR2 (germline): MGHRA, YSYEKL.

This clonotype was seen more than once but under ten times. The genes are TRBV12-3 or TRBV12-4 and TRBJ2-3; 9 nucleotides align to TRBD2. V trimming: 5 bases; J trimming: 0 bases; junction bases outside the gene matches: 18. The CDR3 totals 20 residues. The CDR3 DNA sequence: TGTGCCAGCAGTGCCGTTGGCGGACTAGCGTCCTACTTTAGCACAGATACGCAGTATTTT. It translates to CASSAVGGLASYFSTDTQYF.

J is TRBJ1-5 and V is TRBV15, with no clear D. CDR1 and CDR2 (germline): LNHNV, YYDKDF (reference sequence). The CDR3 has 12 amino acids. The V end was cut by 2 bases, the J end by 6 bases, with 5 bases between. This CDR3 is CATSRTGQPQHF. CDR3 coding DNA: TGTGCCACCAGCAGAACGGGTCAGCCCCAGCATTTT.

This clonotype was seen at least ten times. The V call is TRBV12-3 or TRBV12-4, the J call TRBJ2-5; D not resolved. The CDR3 totals 11 residues. Trimming cost V 6 bases and J 2 bases, with 4 bases left between them. The CDR3 sequence is CASRLQETQYF. CDR3 nucleotide sequence: TGTGCCAGCAGGCTTCAAGAGACCCAGTACTTC.

This clonotype turned up a few times. The chain has TRBV6-5 and TRBJ2-6, with unresolved D. The CDR3 contains 15 residues. Between the trimmed V and J ends, which lost 2 bases and 0 bases, there was a span of 5 bases. Per germline, CDR1 MNHEY and CDR2 SVGAGI. CDR3 in amino acids: CASSYGISGANVLTF. Here the CDR3 DNA reads TGTGCCAGCAGTTACGGGATCTCTGGGGCCAACGTCCTGACTTTC.